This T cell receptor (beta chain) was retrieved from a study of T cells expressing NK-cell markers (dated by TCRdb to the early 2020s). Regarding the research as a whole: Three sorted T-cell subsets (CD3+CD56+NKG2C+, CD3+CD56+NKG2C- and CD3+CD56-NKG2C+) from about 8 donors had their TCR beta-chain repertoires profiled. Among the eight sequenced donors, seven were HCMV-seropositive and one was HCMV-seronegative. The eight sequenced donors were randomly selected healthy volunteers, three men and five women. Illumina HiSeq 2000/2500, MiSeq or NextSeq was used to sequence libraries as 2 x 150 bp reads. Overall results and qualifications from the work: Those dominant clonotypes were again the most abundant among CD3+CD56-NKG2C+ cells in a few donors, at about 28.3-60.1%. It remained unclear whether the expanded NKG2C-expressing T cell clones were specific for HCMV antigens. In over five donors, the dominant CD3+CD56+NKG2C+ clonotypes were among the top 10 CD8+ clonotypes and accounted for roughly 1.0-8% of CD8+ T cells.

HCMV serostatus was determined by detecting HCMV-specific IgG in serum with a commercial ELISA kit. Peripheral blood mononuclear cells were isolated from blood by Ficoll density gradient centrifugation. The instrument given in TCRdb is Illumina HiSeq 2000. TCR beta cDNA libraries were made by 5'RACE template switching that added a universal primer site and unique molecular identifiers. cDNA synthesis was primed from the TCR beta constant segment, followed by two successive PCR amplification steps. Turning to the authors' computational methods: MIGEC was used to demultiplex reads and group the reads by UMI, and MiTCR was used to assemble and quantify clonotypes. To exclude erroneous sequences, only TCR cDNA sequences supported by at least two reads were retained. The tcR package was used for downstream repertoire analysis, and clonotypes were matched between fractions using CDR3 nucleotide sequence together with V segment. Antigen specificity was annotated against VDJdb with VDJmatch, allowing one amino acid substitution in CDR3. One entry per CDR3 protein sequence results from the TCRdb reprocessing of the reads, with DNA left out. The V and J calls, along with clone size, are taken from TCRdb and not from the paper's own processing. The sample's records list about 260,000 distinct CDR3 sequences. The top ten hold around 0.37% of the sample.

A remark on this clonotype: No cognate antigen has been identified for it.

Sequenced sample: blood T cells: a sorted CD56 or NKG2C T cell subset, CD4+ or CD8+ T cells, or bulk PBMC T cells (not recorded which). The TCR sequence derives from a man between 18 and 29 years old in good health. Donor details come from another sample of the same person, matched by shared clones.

The CDR3 region has the sequence CASSFSGDTTQYF. In this chain, TRBV7-6 is recombined with TRBJ2-3; TCRdb calls TRBD1, which cannot be checked without DNA. The CDR3, from cysteine to phenylalanine, totals 13 residues. A DNA sequence was not provided. Per the germline V gene, SGHVS is the CDR1 and FNYEAQ is the CDR2.